What follows describes a single T cell receptor (beta chain). This clonotype was detected a few times. This clone's antigen is unknown. This may stem from a read error, because a much larger clone lies one nucleotide away. This entry comes from a study of prognosis after radiotherapy for stage I lung cancer (dated by TCRdb to the early 2020s). The study in broad terms: Between April 2018 and January 2019, nineteen stage I NSCLC patients were enrolled in Nanjing, China. The cohort was made up of about twelve men and roughly 6 women, with a median age of around 78 years and an age range of 53 to 84 years. The study sequenced 40 or so blood samples from around 20 patients, one before and one after SBRT per patient. Squamous cell carcinoma histology was identified in more than five patients, and adenocarcinoma histology was identified in fewer than 15 patients. No patient received concurrent therapy alongside SBRT. Roughly 15 cases involved newly diagnosed primary stage I lung tumors, and roughly 5 involved oligometastatic NSCLC subsequent to surgical resection of the primary tumor. The study profiled peripheral blood TCR beta repertoires from stage I NSCLC patients before and after stereotactic body radiotherapy and related them to distant failure. SBRT was given in 3 to 5 fractions with a biologically effective dose of at least 100 Gy, using image-guided IMRT or VMAT. About 20% of the 19 patients developed distant metastases after SBRT, at a median of around 7 months; the other 15 showed no significant progression. All patients were considered medically inoperable, owing to comorbidities in more than 10 and refusal of surgery in over 5. Overall study results and their limits: After SBRT, the count of unique TCR clones dropped from a median of about 10,000 beforehand to 6,000 to 7,500 afterward (Wilcoxon paired P=0.011). The study was limited by the small cohort and short follow-up, and independent validation of the study findings is required. Whether the expanded TCR clones were tumor-specific was not determined. Differences in TRBV and TRBJ usage frequencies by metastasis status were reportedly observed in two V genes at baseline and in fewer than 10 V and two J genes after SBRT. Post-SBRT Shannon entropy and its change from baseline were lower in patients who developed distant metastases; baseline Shannon entropy was not associated with metastases. No adjustment for multiple comparisons was applied to any of the reported P values.

All patients had node-negative disease on CT and PET/CT, and none had a history of other malignancies or prior chemotherapy or radiotherapy. Roughly 6.5 milliliters of peripheral venous blood were drawn into EDTA tubes at each of two time points. PBMCs were isolated by Ficoll-Paque Plus density-gradient centrifugation. Right after collection, samples were kept at -80 degrees C until analysis. The TCR beta CDR3 region was amplified from genomic DNA by two rounds of multiplex PCR. In the first PCR round, primers specific to each TRBV and TRBJ gene were used, and the primer sequences were filed in Chinese patent CN105087789A. Universal primers were used in the second round of PCR. The Roche High Pure PCR Template Preparation Kit was used to extract genomic DNA from frozen PBMCs. An Illumina HiSeq 3000 was used to sequence the libraries paired-end with 151 bp reads. As for how the authors treated the data: CutAdapt was used to discard raw reads that did not contain the multiplex PCR primer sequences. PEAR was used to merge high-quality paired reads into contigs. TRB V, D and J gene segments were assigned to each contig with MiXCR by alignment to reference sequences. CDR3 sequences were clustered by base quality and sequence similarity to remove sequencing errors. Diversity was calculated as Shannon entropy divided by the natural log of the number of productive TCR sequences. One minus Shannon entropy divided by the natural log of the number of unique clonotypes was used as the definition of clonality. Using the Youden index from ROC curves, the researchers picked the repertoire-metric cut-offs for progression-free survival, and all analyses were carried out in R 3.5.3. TCRdb reprocessing: public reads trimmed at Q25 with fastp, clones called with MiXCR, in-frame beta chains kept. CDR3 protein duplicates are merged, each entry listing the most common genes and DNA. TCRdb, rather than the study authors, made the V and J calls. This sample gives about 25,000 distinct CDR3 sequences in total; about 40% of them show up just once. Of the sample, roughly 21% is held by the ten largest clones.

The sequence derives from a donor at least 50 years old with non-small cell lung cancer. Material: PBMCs, obtained before or after stereotactic body radiation therapy (not recorded which).

The CDR3 reads CASSSDRTPETQYF. At the DNA level, the sequence is TGTGCCAGCAGCTCAGACAGGACACCGGAGACCCAGTACTTC. The V gene is TRBV7-3 and the J gene is TRBJ2-5; TRBD1 is a weak D gene call, 6 bases matching. CDR3 length: 14 amino acids, cysteine to phenylalanine. Here the CDR3 DNA is all that survives: 42 bases in frame from base 1. CDR1 and CDR2 are drawn from the germline V gene: SGHTA, FQGTGA. Between the V and J ends, shortened by 4 bases and 5 bases respectively, the junction contains 14 bases.